This T cell receptor (beta chain) was recovered during a study of blood T cell repertoires in COVID-19. The ends were cut back, 5 bases at V and 4 bases at J, with 11 bases in the middle. The CDR3 runs to 13 residues. Germline V gene sequence: CDR1 LNHDA, CDR2 SQIVND (reference sequence). Some clones are missing from TCRdb's copy, which holds only in-frame ones; the method was immunoSEQ multiplex PCR. This sample yields about 190,000 clones, of which about 88% are seen a single time; approximately 14% belongs to the top ten. The sample comprised peripheral blood. The rearrangement links TRBV19 to TRBJ1-1; D might be TRBD1 (6 bases). This receptor was identified in a man aged 25-45 years with active or convalescent COVID-19. The CDR3 loop reads CASSGNRATEAFF. CDR3 nucleotide sequence: TGTGCCAGTAGTGGTAACAGGGCCACTGAAGCTTTCTTT.